Following are 10 T cell receptor beta chains from one sample sequenced in a study of OX40 agonist ivuxolimab in advanced cancers. The assay was immunoSEQ multiplex PCR, and TCRdb's table has in-frame clones only and misses some. The data contain some 90,000 clones, 91% of them singletons. The sequences come from CD4+ or CD8+ T cells sorted from blood, collected in a trial of the OX40 agonist ivuxolimab. The source of these receptors is an adult with an advanced solid tumor such as melanoma, head and neck, liver or kidney cancer.

The chain joins TRBV5-1 to TRBJ2-2; 7 bases match TRBD1. Germline CDR1 SGHRS, CDR2 YFSETQ. Trimming at V came to 4 bases and at J to 3 bases, leaving 9 bases not matched to a gene. There are 16 residues in the CDR3. The CDR3 sequence: CASSRVAGGYTGELFF. The CDR3, as DNA: TGCGCCAGCAGCCGGGTGGCAGGGGGTTACACCGGGGAGCTGTTTTTT.

V gene TRBV11-3 combines with J gene TRBJ1-4; no clear D. The CDR3 extends over 12 amino acids. The germline V and J ends were trimmed by 3 bases and 8 bases, with 7 bases remaining between them. Germline V gives CDR1 SGHNT, CDR2 YENEEA. CDR3 region: CASSLREEKLFF. For the CDR3, the DNA is TGTGCCAGCAGCTTGCGGGAGGAAAAACTGTTTTTT.

V usage is TRBV11-1 and J usage is TRBJ1-1; no reliable D call. CDR1 and CDR2 (germline): SGHAT, FQDESV (reference sequence). V was pared by 5 bases and J by 3 bases, with 13 bases between. This CDR3 is built from 14 residues. CDR3 nucleotides: TGTGCCAGCAGCGTTATGATCGGGGACACTGAAGCTTTCTTT. It encodes CASSVMIGDTEAFF.

This clone was seen a handful of times. The chain couples TRBV21-1 to TRBJ2-7; no check of the table's D call, TRBD2, against the DNA was made. TRBV21-1 is recorded as a pseudogene. The CDR3 contains 14 residues. CDR3 coding DNA: TGTGCCCTGGAGTCGGGCGGGAGCCGGAACGAGCAGTACTTC. Protein product: CALESGGSRNEQYF.

The rearrangement links TRBV19 to TRBJ1-2; D is uncertain. This CDR3 comprises 13 residues. Between the trimmed V and J ends, which lost 3 bases and 2 bases, there was a span of 7 bases. Looked up from germline, CDR1 is LNHDA and CDR2 is SQIVND (reference sequence). As DNA, the CDR3 is TGTGCCAGTAGTATCAGGATGAACTATGGCTACACCTTC. As protein: CASSIRMNYGYTF.

V is TRBV5-1 and J is TRBJ2-7; D is uncertain. The V end was cut by 0 bases, the J end by 6 bases, with 13 bases between. The CDR3 is 14 residues long. CDR1 is SGHRS, CDR2 YFSETQ, per germline. This CDR3 is CASSLATSSAEQYF. CDR3 bases: TGCGCCAGCAGCTTGGCTACATCTTCTGCCGAGCAGTACTTC.

The CDR3 DNA reads TGTGCCAGCAGCTTAGCGGGCGAGTTCGAGCAGTACTTC. Its protein product is CASSLAGEFEQYF. The V and J genes are TRBV7-6 and TRBJ2-7; no definite D call. The CDR3 sequence is 13 residues long. Germline loops: CDR1 SGHVS, CDR2 FNYEAQ. V lost 0 bases and J lost 6, with 9 bases in between. Combining the CDR3 with reference TRBV7-6 and TRBJ2-7 gives the whole variable domain GAGVSQSPRYKVTKRGQDVALRCDPISGHVSLYWYRQALGQGPEFLTYFNYEAQQDKSGLPNDRFSAERPEGSISTLTIQRTEQRDSAMYRCASSLAGEFEQYFGPGTRLTVT.

The rearrangement joins TRBV11-3 to TRBJ2-3; tentatively, D is TRBD2 (6 bases). From germline, CDR1 is SGHNT and CDR2 YENEEA. Between the trimmed V and J ends, which lost 4 bases and 6 bases, there was a span of 20 bases. The CDR3 is made up of 16 amino acids. CDR3 residues: CASSSGAEASWDTQYF. CDR3 in DNA: TGTGCCAGCAGCTCGGGAGCGGAAGCTTCGTGGGATACGCAGTATTTT.

To note about this clone: Within the sample, other DNA sequences also encode this same CDR3. The J gene is TRBJ2-3, the V gene TRBV7-2; 7 bases align to TRBD2. The V gene's germline CDR1 is SGHTA and CDR2 FQGNSA. The CDR3 runs 14 residues. The J segment lost 6 bases and the V segment lost 5 bases, leaving 8 bases of the junction unmatched. In nucleotides, the CDR3 is TGTGCCAGCAGCCTAAGGCGGGGGTCGGATACGCAGTATTTT. This translates into CASSLRRGSDTQYF.

This clone showed up just once. The gene calls are TRBV6-5 and TRBJ2-7; either TRBD1 or TRBD2 may fit D (5 bases each). CDR3 length: 15 amino acids. In germline, CDR1 is MNHEY, CDR2 SVGAGI. V dropped 6 bases and J dropped 6 bases, with 21 bases sitting between them. The CDR3 nucleotides are TGTGCCAGCAGATTTACCGGGACCCCAACCTCCGAGCAGTACTTC. Amino acid sequence: CASRFTGTPTSEQYF.